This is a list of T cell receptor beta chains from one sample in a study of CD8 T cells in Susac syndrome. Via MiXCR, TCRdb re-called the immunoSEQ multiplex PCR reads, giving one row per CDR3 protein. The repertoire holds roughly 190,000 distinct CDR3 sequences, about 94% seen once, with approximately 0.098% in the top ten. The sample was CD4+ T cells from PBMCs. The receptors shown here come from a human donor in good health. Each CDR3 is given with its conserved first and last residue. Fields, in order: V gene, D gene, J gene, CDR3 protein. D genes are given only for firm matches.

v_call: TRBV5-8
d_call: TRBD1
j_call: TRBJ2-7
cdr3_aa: CASSLHDRRGLTYEQYF

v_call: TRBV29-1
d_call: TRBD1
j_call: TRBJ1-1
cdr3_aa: CSDRDRVGYTEAFF

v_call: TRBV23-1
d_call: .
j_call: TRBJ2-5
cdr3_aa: CASSQSSQAKETQYF

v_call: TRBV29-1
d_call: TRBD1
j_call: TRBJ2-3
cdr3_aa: CSVGQGAQGDTQYF

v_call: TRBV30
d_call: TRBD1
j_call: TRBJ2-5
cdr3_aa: CAWSIQGRGETQYF

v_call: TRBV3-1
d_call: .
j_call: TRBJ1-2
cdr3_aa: CASSQGGTNYGYTF

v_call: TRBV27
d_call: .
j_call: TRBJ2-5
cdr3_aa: CASSPQGGRETQYF

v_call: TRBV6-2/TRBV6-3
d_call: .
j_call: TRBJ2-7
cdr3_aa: CASGYILEQYF

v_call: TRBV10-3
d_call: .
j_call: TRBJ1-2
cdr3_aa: CAISEGAYGYTF

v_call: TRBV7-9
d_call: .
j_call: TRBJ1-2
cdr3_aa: CASSLEGEGYTF

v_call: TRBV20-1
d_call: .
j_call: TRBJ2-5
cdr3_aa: CSVRYLQETQYF

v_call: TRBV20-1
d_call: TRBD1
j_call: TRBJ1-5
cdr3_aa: CSASISRDSYQPQHF

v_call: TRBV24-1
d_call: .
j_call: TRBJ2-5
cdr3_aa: CATGGSTQETQYF

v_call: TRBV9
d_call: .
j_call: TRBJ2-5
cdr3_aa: CASSVRVDPQETQYF

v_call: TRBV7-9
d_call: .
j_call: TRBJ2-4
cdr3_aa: CASSLPGANIQYF

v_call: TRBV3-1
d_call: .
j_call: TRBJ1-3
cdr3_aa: CASSQDRVGGNTIYF

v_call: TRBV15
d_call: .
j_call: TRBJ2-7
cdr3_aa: CATSRDPAYEQYF

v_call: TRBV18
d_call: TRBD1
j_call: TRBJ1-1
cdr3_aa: CASSRQGLNTEAFF